This note documents a single T cell receptor (beta chain) sequence. Building the TCR beta libraries relied on iRepertoire HTBI primers, and CDR3 regions underwent Arm-PCR. TCRdb called the multiplex PCR reads again in MiXCR, with one record for every CDR3 protein. The sample yields about 540,000 distinct CDR3 sequences, roughly 13% seen once. The time point denotes: newly diagnosed GD, antithyroid drugs for less than 3 months. Scientists built the TCR library using RNA that was extracted from PBMCs. In Xi'an, China, an endocrinology department was the source of patients. This sample was taken from a study of regulatory T cells in long-lasting Graves disease. This CDR3 has 12 amino acids. Germline CDR1 and CDR2: SGDLS and YYNGEE. Trimming took 7 bases from V and 3 from J; bases not matched to a gene: 3. This sample also appeared in a second study, on T cells in Graves' hyperthyroidism and ophthalmopathy. Per that paper: A 13 V-J model separated ophthalmopathy from stable hyperthyroidism.

The sample here was peripheral blood mononuclear cells (PBMCs), taken at new diagnosis, from a patient treated with antithyroid drugs. The source is a man aged 25-45 years with Graves disease. The genes are TRBV9 and TRBJ2-7; 8 bases are a match to TRBD2. The CDR3: CASAGGIYEQYF. DNA of the CDR3: TGTGCCAGCGCGGGAGGAATCTACGAGCAGTACTTC.